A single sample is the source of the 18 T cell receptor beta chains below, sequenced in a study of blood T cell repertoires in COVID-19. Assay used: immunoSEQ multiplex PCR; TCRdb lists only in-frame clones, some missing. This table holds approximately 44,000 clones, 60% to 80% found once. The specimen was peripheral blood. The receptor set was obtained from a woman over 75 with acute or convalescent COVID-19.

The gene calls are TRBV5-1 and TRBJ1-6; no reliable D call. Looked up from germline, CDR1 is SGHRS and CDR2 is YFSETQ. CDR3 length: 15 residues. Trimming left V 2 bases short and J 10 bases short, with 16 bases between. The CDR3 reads CASSLDRGKDSPLHF. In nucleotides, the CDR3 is TGCGCCAGCAGCTTAGACCGGGGAAAGGACTCACCCCTCCACTTT.

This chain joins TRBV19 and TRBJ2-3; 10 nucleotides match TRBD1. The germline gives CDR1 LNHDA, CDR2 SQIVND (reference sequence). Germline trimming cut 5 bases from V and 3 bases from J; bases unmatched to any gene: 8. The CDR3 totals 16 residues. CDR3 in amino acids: CASSRWPGQGTDTQYF. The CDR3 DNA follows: TGTGCCAGTAGTCGATGGCCGGGACAGGGGACAGATACGCAGTATTTT.

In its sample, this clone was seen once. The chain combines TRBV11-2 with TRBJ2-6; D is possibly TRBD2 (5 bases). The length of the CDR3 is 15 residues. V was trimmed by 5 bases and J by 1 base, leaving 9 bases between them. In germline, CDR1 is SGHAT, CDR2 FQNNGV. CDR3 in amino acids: CASSQAGSGANVLTF. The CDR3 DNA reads TGTGCCAGCAGCCAGGCGGGTTCTGGGGCCAACGTCCTGACTTTC.

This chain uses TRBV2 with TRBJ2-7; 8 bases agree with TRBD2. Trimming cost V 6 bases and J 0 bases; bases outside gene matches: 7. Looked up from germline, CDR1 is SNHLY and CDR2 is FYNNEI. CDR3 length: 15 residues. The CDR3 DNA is TGTGCCAGCAGGACCACTAGCGGAAACTCCTACGAGCAGTACTTC. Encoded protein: CASRTTSGNSYEQYF.

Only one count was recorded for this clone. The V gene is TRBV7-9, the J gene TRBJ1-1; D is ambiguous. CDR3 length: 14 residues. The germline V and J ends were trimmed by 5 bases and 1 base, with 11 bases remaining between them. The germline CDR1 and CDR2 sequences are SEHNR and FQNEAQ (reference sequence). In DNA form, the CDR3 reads TGTGCCAGCAGCCTCGCGATGTGGAACACTGAAGCTTTCTTT. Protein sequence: CASSLAMWNTEAFF.

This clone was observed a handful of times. The CDR3 loop is CASSPWAGETQYF. DNA of the CDR3: TGTGCCAGCAGCCCTTGGGCAGGAGAGACCCAGTACTTC. This chain connects TRBV3-1 (or the pseudogene TRBV3-2) to TRBJ2-5; D not certain. The germline gives CDR1 LGHDT, CDR2 YNNKEL (reference sequence). CDR3 length equals 13 residues. V shed 4 bases and J shed 4 bases, with 10 bases lying between them.

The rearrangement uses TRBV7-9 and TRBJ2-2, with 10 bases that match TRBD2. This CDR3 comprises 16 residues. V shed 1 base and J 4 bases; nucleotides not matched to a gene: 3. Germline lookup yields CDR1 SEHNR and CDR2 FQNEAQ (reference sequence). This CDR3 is CASSLELAGFTGELFF. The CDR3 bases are TGTGCCAGCAGCTTAGAACTAGCGGGGTTCACCGGGGAGCTGTTTTTT.

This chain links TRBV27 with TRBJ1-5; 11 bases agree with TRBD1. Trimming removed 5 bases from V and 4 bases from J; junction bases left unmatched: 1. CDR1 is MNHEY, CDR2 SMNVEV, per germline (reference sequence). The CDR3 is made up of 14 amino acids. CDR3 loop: CASSGDRGNQPQHF. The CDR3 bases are TGTGCCAGCAGTGGGGACAGGGGGAATCAGCCCCAGCATTTT.

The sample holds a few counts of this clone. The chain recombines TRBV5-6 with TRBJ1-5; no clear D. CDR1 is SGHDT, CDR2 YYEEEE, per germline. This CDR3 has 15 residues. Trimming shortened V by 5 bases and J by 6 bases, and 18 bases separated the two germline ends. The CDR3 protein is CASRTFRQGSQPQHF. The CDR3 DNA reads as TGTGCCAGCAGAACCTTTAGGCAAGGGAGTCAGCCCCAGCATTTT.

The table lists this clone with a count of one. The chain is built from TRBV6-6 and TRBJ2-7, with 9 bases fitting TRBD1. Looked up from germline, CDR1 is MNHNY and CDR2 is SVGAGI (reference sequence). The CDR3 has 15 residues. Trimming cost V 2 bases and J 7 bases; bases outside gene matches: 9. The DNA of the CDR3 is TGTGCCAGCAGTTACCGGGGACAGGGTACTGGGGAGCAGTACTTC. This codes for CASSYRGQGTGEQYF.

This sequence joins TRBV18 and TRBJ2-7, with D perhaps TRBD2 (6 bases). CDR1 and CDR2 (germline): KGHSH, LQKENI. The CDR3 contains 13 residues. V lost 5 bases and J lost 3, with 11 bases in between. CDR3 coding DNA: TGTGCCAGCTCAGCGGGGACTGACTACGAGCAGTACTTC. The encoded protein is CASSAGTDYEQYF. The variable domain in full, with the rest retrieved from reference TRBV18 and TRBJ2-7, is NAGVMQNPRHLVRRRGQEARLRCSPMKGHSHVYWYRQLPEEGLKFMVYLQKENIIDESGMPKERFSAEFPKEGPSILRIQQVVRGDSAAYFCASSAGTDYEQYFGPGTRLTVT.

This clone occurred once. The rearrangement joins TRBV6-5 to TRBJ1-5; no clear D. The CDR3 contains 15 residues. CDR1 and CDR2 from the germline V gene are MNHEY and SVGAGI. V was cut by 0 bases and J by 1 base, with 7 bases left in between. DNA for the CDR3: TGTGCCAGCAGTTACTCGTCGCAGAGCAATCAGCCCCAGCATTTT. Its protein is CASSYSSQSNQPQHF.

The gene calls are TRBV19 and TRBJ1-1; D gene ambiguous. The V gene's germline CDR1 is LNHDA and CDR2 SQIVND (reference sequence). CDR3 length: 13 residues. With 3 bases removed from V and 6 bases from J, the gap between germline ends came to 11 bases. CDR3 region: CASSMTLVSEAFF. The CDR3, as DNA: TGTGCCAGTAGTATGACACTCGTGTCTGAAGCTTTCTTT.

Here the CDR3 DNA reads TGTGCCAGCAGTGTTTTCCTGGCCACCGGGGAGCTGTTTTTT. As protein: CASSVFLATGELFF. V usage is TRBV2 and J usage is TRBJ2-2; the D is unclear. V was pared by 4 bases and J by 4 bases, with 10 bases between. Germline V lookup: CDR1 SNHLY, CDR2 FYNNEI. This CDR3 has 14 amino acids.

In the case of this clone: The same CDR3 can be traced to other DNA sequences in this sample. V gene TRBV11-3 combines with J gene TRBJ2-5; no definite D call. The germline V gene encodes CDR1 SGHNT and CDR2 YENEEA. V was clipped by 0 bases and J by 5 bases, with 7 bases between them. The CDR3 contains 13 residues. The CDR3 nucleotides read TGTGCCAGCAGCTTAGAAGGCAGGGAGACCCAGTACTTC. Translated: CASSLEGRETQYF.

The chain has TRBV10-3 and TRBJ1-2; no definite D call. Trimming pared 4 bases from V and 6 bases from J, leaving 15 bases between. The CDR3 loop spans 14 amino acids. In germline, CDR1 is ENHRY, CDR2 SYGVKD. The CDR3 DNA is TGTGCCATCAGTGCGGGAGGGAACGTGGATGGCTACACCTTC. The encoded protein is CAISAGGNVDGYTF.

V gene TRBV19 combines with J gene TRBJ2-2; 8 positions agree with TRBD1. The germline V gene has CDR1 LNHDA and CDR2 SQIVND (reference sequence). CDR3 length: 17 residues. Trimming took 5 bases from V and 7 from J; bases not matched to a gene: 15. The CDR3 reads CASSLSSSGQGYGELFF. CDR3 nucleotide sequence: TGTGCCAGTAGTCTCTCTTCCTCCGGACAGGGATACGGGGAGCTGTTTTTT.

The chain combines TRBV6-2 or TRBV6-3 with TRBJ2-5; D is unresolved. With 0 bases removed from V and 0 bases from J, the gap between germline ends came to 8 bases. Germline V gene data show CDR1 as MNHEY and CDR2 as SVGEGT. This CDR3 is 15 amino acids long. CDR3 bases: TGTGCCAGCAGTTACTCGACATGGTACCAAGAGACCCAGTACTTC. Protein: CASSYSTWYQETQYF.